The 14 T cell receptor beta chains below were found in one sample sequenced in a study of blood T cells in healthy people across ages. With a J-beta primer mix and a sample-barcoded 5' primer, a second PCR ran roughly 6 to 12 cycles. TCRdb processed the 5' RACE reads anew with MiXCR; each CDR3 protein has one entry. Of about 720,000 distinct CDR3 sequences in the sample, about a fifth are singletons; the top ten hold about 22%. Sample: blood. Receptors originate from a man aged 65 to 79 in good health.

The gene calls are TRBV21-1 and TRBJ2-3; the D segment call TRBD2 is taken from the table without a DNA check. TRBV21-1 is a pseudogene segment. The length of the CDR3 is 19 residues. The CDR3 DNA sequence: TGTGCCAGCAGCAAAGCTGGGCGGGGGGGCCCCTTCGGCACAGATACGCAGTATTTT. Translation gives CASSKAGRGGPFGTDTQYF.

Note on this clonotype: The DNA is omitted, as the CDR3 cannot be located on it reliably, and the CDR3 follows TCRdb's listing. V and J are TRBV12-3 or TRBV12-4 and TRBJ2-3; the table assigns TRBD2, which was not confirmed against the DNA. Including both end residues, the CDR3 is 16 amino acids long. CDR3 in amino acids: CASSLRVGAGADTEYF.

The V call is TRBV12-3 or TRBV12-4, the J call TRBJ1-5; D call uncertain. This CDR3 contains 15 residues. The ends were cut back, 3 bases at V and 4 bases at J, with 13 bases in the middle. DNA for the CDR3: TGTGCCAGCAGTTTCTTCTCATCATTGAATCAGCCCCAGCATTTT. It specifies CASSFFSSLNQPQHF.

The CDR3 is CASSPGPQVAKNIQYF. The CDR3 nucleotides read TGTGCCAGCAGTCCGGGTCCCCAGGTAGCCAAAAACATTCAGTACTTC. The chain employs TRBV6-6 and TRBJ2-4; D is ambiguous. The CDR3 has 16 amino acids. Trimming shortened V by 5 bases and J by 0 bases, and 14 bases separated the two germline ends. Germline V gives CDR1 MNHNY, CDR2 SVGAGI (reference sequence).

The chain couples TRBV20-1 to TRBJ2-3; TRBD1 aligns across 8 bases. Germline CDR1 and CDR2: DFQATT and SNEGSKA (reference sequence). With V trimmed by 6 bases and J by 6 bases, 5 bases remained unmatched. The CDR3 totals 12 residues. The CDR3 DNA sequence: TGCAGTGCCCGCACAGGGGGTGATACGCAGTATTTT. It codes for CSARTGGDTQYF.

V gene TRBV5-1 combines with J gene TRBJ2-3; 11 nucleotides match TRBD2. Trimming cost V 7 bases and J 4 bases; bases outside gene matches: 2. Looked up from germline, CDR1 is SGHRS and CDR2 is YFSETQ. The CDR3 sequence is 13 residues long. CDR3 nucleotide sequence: TGCGCCAGCGGACTAGCGGGTCCAGATACGCAGTATTTT. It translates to CASGLAGPDTQYF. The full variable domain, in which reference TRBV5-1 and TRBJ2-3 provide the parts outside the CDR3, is KAGVTQTPRYLIKTRGQQVTLSCSPISGHRSVSWYQQTPGQGLQFLFEYFSETQRNKGNFPGRFSGRQFSNSRSEMNVSTLELGDSALYLCASGLAGPDTQYFGPGTRLTVL.

The CDR3 nucleotides read TGTGCCAGCTTGCGGCACTACGAGCAGTACTTC. This codes for CASLRHYEQYF. This chain connects TRBV6-1 to TRBJ2-7, with D uncertain. V lost 8 bases and J 3 bases, leaving 8 bases between the germline ends. Germline V gives CDR1 MNHNS, CDR2 SASEGT. The CDR3 is made up of 11 amino acids.

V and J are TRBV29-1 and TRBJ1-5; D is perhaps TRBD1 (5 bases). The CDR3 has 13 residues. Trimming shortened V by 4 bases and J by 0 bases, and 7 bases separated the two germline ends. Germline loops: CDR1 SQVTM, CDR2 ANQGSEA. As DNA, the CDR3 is TGCAGCGTTGCAACAGGTAGCAATCAGCCCCAGCATTTT. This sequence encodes CSVATGSNQPQHF.

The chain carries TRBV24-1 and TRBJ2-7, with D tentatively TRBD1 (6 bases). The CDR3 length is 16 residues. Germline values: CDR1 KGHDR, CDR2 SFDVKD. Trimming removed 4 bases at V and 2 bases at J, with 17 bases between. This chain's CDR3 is CATSDRTADSPYEQYF. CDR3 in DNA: TGTGCCACCAGTGACCGGACAGCTGACTCCCCCTACGAGCAGTACTTC.

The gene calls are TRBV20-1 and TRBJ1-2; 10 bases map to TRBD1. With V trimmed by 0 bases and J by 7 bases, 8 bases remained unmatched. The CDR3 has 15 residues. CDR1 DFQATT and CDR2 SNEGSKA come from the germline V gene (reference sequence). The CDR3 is CSAREAGQGGGGYTF. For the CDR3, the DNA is TGCAGTGCTAGAGAGGCAGGACAGGGGGGTGGTGGCTACACCTTC.

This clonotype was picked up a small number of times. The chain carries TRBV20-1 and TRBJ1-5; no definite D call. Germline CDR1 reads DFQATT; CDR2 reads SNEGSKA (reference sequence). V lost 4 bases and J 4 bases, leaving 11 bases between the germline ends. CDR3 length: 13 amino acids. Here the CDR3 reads CSAKVGTNQPQHF. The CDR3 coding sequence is TGCAGTGCTAAAGTCGGAACAAATCAGCCCCAGCATTTT.

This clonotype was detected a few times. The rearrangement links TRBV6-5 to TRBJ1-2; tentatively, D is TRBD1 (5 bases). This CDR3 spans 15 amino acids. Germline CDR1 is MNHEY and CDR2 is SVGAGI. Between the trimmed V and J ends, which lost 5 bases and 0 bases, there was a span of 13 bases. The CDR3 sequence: CASSRTKRANYGYTF. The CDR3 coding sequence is TGTGCCAGCAGTCGGACAAAAAGAGCTAACTATGGCTACACCTTC.

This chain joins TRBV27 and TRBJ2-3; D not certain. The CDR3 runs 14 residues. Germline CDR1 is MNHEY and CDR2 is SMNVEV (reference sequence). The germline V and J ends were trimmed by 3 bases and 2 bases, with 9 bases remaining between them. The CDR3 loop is CASSFGVDTDTQYF. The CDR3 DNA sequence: TGTGCCAGCAGTTTTGGAGTCGACACAGATACGCAGTATTTT.

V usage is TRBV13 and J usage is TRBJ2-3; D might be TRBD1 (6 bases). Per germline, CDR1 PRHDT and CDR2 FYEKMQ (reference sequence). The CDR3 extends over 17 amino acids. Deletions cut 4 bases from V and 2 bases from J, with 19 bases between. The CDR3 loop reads CASSSRTETLHTDTQYF. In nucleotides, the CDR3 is TGTGCCAGCAGCTCCCGGACAGAGACACTCCACACAGATACGCAGTATTTT.